This T cell receptor beta chain came from a study of control samples from healthy donors and cancer patients (dated by TCRdb to about 2020). Deletion took 0 bases off V and 2 bases off J, with a span of 11 bases between the germline ends. CDR3 length: 16 amino acids, cysteine to phenylalanine. The sequence is cut down to CDR3 DNA, 48 bases in frame from base 1. CDR1 and CDR2 were assigned from the germline V gene (reference sequence) as WNHNN and SYGVQD. Library generation was performed with the immunoSEQ multiplex PCR assay. The table was pulled from immuneACCESS by TCRdb, which kept in-frame rearrangements only. Such tables lose some clones; where checked, under half of the loss comes from unresolved V genes, and the rest has no known cause. The sample table shows around 170,000 clones, and 85% to 90% are seen once. Just over 1.4% of the sample belongs to the ten largest clones. In regard to this clone: Which antigen it targets is not known. Base-call qualities are not available, and no considerably larger clone is one nucleotide away.

Recombination connected TRBV10-1 to TRBJ1-3, with TRBD1 as a weak D call on 5 bases. The sequencing sample was made of blood. The TCR was taken from a woman between 45 and 65 years old in good health. The CDR3: CASSESAGTAGNTIYF. The DNA sequence is TGCGCCAGCAGTGAGTCGGCCGGGACCGCTGGAAACACCATATATTTT.